The source of this T cell receptor (beta chain) is a study of blood T cell repertoires in COVID-19. Across the whole study: Samples came from the United States, Italy and Spain, spanning acute and convalescent COVID-19. Nucleic acid was either cDNA or gDNA, and it came from T cells, B-cell-depleted T cells, or PBMCs.

In the original workflow: By means of reference gene primer amplification, nucleated cell counts were estimated. The data were produced by immunoSEQ multiplex PCR, yet TCRdb's version contains in-frame clones alone and is incomplete. The V and J calls and clone size are taken from that table; D and trimming were inferred from the DNA. The sample has over 65,000 clones, approximately 79% seen once. This CDR3 spans 15 amino acids. Unmatched junction bases numbered 3, after V lost 2 bases and J lost 0 bases. Per germline, CDR1 MNHEY and CDR2 SMNVEV (reference sequence). The chain carries TRBV27 and TRBJ1-2, with 7 bases identical to TRBD1. This clonotype originated in an elderly man with active COVID-19. The sample was peripheral blood. The CDR3 protein is CASSLKGTANYGYTF. CDR3 DNA: TGTGCCAGCAGTTTAAAGGGGACAGCTAACTATGGCTACACCTTC.